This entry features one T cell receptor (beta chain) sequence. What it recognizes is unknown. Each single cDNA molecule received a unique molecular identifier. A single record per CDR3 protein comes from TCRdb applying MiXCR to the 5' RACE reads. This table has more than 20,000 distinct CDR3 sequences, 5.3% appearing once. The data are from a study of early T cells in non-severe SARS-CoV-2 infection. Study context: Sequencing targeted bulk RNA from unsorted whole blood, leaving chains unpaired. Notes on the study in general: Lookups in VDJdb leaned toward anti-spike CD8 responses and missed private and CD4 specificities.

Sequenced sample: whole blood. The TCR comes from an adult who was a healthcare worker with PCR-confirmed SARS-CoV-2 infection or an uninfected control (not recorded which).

Written as DNA, the CDR3 is TGTGCCAGCAGCTTATATAGCTCTGGGGCCAACGTCCTGACTTTC. Residues: CASSLYSSGANVLTF. V is TRBV11-2 and J is TRBJ2-6, with D unclear. The CDR3 is 15 residues long. CDR1 is SGHAT and CDR2 is FQNNGV in the germline V gene. V lost 2 bases and J 0 bases, leaving 5 bases between the germline ends.